This T cell receptor (beta chain) was captured in a study of identical twins. General observations from the study: Excess sharing by twins proved weaker in beta out-of-frame sequences. With monozygotic twins, out-of-frame TCR alpha sharing exceeded what models estimated.

The CDR3 extends over 13 amino acids. Germline CDR1 and CDR2: SEHNR and FQNEAQ (reference sequence). Trimming pared 3 bases from V and 7 bases from J, leaving 13 bases between. TCRdb reanalysed the 5' RACE reads using MiXCR and keeps one entry per CDR3 protein. The sample carries fewer than 650,000 distinct CDR3 sequences, approximately 10% recorded once. Note on this clonotype: Its antigen remains unidentified.

The same sample was also used in a study of yellow fever vaccine responses in identical twins.

This sequence joins TRBV7-9 and TRBJ2-7; a possible D gene is TRBD1 (6 bases). This receptor was obtained from a woman aged 18 to 35 in good health. Sample: PBMCs. CDR3 bases: TGTGCCAGCAGCTTGCGACAGGCCTGGGAGCAGTACTTC. This translates into CASSLRQAWEQYF. Full variable domain (rest looked up from reference TRBV7-9 and TRBJ2-7): DTGVSQNPRHKITKRGQNVTFRCDPISEHNRLYWYRQTLGQGPEFLTYFQNEAQLEKSRLLSDRFSAERPKGSFSTLEIQRTEQGDSAMYLCASSLRQAWEQYFGPGTRLTVT.